This note documents a single T cell receptor beta chain sequence. The record originates from a study of blood T cell repertoires in COVID-19. The wider study: The cDNA or gDNA used as material had been derived from T cells, B-cell-depleted T cells, or PBMCs.

Measured with immunoSEQ multiplex PCR; TCRdb has only the in-frame clones, and not every one. The data contain over 75,000 clones, roughly three quarters of them singletons. The CDR3 loop spans 13 amino acids. V gave up 5 bases and J gave up 2 bases, with 10 bases separating them. CDR1 is MNHEY, CDR2 SVGAGI, per germline. The rearrangement links TRBV6-5 to TRBJ2-7, with a tentative D call TRBD1 (6 bases). The sequenced sample was peripheral blood. The TCR originated in a man in his 70s with acute or convalescent COVID-19. In nucleotides, the CDR3 is TGTGCCAGCAGTCCCGGGACAACCTACGAGCAGTACTTC. Translated: CASSPGTTYEQYF.